This T cell receptor beta chain derives from a study of shared clonotypes between healthy human individuals. Generated by immunoSEQ multiplex PCR, the TCRdb table keeps only in-frame clones and is missing some. The data hold about 2,500,000 clones, with approximately 90% observed a single time. V dropped 5 bases and J dropped 0 bases, with 10 bases sitting between them. This CDR3 region has 14 residues. CDR1 is SGHAT and CDR2 is FQDESV in the germline V gene (reference sequence). Sequenced input: naive CD4+ T cells sorted from blood. The subset was: CD45RA+ positively selected. The V call is TRBV11-1, the J call TRBJ1-1; D is possibly TRBD1 (6 bases). This TCR was sampled from a young man in good health. The CDR3 protein is CASSLGGMNTEAFF. In DNA form, the CDR3 reads TGTGCCAGCAGCCTCGGGGGCATGAACACTGAAGCTTTCTTT.